This TCR beta chain was identified during a study of T cells in Graves' hyperthyroidism and ophthalmopathy. The CDR3 covers 13 residues. CDR1 is MNHNY and CDR2 is SVGAGI in the germline V gene (reference sequence). V was clipped by 6 bases and J by 1 base; unmatched bases: 2. This clonotype was detected a few times. Researchers took RNA transcripts and amplified the TCR beta CDR3 regions from them. Researchers ran a first-round RT-PCR on the TCR CDR3 using the HTBI primer set. One entry per CDR3 protein, called by TCRdb with MiXCR from the multiplex PCR reads. The sample shows some 600,000 distinct CDR3 sequences, 46% of them seen only once.

The TCR was taken from a woman aged 18-29 years with Graves' hyperthyroidism. The rearrangement links TRBV6-6 to TRBJ1-2; 7 bases match TRBD1. Sequencing was done on a sample of peripheral blood or thyroid tissue (not recorded which). The CDR3 is CASRTGNNYGYTF. In DNA, the CDR3 is TGTGCCAGCAGGACAGGGAATAACTATGGCTACACCTTC.